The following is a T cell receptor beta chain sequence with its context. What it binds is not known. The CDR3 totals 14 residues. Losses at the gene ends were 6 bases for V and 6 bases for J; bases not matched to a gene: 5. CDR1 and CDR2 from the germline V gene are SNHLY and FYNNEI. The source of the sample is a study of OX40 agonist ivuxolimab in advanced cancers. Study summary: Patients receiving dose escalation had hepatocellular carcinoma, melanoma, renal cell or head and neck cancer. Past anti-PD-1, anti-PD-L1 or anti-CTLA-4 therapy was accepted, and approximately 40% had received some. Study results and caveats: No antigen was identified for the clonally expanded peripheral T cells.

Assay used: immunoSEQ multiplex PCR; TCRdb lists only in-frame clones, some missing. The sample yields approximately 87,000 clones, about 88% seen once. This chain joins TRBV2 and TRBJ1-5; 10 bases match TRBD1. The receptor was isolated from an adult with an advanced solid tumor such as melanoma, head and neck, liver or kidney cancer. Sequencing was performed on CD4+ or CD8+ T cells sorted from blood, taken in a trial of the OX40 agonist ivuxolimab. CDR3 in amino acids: CASSERTGGQPQHF. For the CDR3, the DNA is TGTGCCAGCAGCGAGAGGACAGGGGGTCAGCCCCAGCATTTT.